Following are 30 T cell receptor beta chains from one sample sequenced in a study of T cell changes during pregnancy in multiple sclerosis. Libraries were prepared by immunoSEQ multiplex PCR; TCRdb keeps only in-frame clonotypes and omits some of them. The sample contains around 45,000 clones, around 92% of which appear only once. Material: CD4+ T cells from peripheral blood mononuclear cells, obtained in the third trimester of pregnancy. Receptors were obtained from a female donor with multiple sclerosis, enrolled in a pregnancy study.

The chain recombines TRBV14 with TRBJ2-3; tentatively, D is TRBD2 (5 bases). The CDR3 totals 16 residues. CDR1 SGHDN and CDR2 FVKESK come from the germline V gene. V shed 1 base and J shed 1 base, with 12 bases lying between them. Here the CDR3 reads CASSQGRGSRTDTQYF. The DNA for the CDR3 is TGTGCCAGCAGCCAAGGCCGTGGGAGCCGCACAGATACGCAGTATTTT.

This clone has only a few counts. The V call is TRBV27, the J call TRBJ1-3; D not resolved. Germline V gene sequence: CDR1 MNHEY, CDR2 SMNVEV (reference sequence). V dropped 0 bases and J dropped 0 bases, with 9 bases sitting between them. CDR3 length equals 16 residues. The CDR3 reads CASSLSPGFSGNTIYF. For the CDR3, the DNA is TGTGCCAGCAGTTTATCTCCGGGATTCTCTGGAAACACCATATATTTT.

CDR3 sequence (DNA): TGTGCCAGCAGTCACATTAATTCCGGGACTTCCTTAGGTGAGCAGTTCTTC. Its protein product is CASSHINSGTSLGEQFF. The chain links TRBV28 to TRBJ2-1; possibly TRBD2 for D (6 bases). Looked up from germline, CDR1 is MDHEN and CDR2 is SYDVKM. V shed 5 bases and J shed 9 bases, with 26 bases lying between them. CDR3 size: 17 residues.

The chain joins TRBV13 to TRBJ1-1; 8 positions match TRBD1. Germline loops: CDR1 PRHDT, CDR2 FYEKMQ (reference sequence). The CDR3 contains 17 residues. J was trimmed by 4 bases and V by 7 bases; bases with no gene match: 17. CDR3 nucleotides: TGTGCCAGCACCCCCCGCCGGGACAGGAGTCCCTTCACTGAAGCTTTCTTT. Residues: CASTPRRDRSPFTEAFF.

In nucleotides, the CDR3 is TGTGCCAGTAGAACGGACAGGGGCACTGAAGCTTTCTTT. Protein product: CASRTDRGTEAFF. The rearrangement uses TRBV19 and TRBJ1-1; TRBD1 matches 9 bases. Germline V CDR1 and CDR2: LNHDA, SQIVND (reference sequence). The V gene end was trimmed by 6 bases and the J gene end by 4 bases; junction bases not matched to a gene: 3. The CDR3 covers 13 residues. Full variable domain (remainder filled in from reference TRBV19 and TRBJ1-1): DGGITQSPKYLFRKEGQNVTLSCEQNLNHDAMYWYRQDPGQGLRLIYYSQIVNDFQKGDIAEGYSVSREKKESFPLTVTSAQKNPTAFYLCASRTDRGTEAFFGQGTRLTVV.

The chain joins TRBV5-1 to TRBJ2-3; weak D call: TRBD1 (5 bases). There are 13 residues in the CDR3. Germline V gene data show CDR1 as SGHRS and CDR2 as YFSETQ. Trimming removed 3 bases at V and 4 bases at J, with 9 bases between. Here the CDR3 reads CASSYPGSDTQYF. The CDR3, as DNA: TGCGCCAGCAGCTACCCAGGGTCAGATACGCAGTATTTT.

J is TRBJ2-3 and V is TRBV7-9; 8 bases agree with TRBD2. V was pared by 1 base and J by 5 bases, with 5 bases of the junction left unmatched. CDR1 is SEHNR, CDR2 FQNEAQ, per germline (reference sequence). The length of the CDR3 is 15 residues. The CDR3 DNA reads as TGTGCCAGCAGCTTAGGAGGCACTAGCGGAGATACGCAGTATTTT. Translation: CASSLGGTSGDTQYF.

The CDR3 sequence is CASSIGPDGGTEAFF. The CDR3 DNA is TGTGCCAGTAGTATAGGCCCCGACGGGGGTACTGAAGCTTTCTTT. The chain recombines TRBV19 with TRBJ1-1, with D perhaps matching TRBD1 (5 bases). The germline V gene has CDR1 LNHDA and CDR2 SQIVND (reference sequence). The CDR3 is made up of 15 amino acids. V was trimmed by 1 base and J by 5 bases, leaving 14 bases between them.

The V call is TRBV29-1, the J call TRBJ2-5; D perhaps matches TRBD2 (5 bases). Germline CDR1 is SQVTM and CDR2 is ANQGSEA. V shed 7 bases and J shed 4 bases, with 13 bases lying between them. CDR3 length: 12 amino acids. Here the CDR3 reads CSGAAAGETQYF. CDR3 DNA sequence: TGCAGCGGGGCGGCGGCGGGAGAGACCCAGTACTTC.

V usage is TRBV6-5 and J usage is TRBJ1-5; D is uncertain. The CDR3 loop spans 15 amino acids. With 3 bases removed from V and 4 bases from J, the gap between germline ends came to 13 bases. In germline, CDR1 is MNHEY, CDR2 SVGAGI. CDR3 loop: CASSYTEGENQPQHF. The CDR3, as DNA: TGTGCCAGCAGTTATACGGAGGGAGAGAATCAGCCCCAGCATTTT.

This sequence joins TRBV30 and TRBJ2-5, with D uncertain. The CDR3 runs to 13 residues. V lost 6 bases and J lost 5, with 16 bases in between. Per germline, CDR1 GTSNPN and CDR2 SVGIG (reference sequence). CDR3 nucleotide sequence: TGTGCCTGCTTCGGAGTTGGAGAGGAGACCCAGTACTTC. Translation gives CACFGVGEETQYF.

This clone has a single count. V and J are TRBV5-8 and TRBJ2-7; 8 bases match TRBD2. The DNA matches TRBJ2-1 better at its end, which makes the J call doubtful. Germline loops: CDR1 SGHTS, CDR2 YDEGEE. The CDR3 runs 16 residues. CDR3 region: CASSLGSAGGSEEQFF. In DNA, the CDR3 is TGTGCCAGCAGCTTGGGTTCGGCGGGAGGATCGGAGGAGCAGTTCTTC.

The CDR3 reads CASSVDSGQGYNEQFF. The CDR3 bases are TGTGCCAGCAGCGTAGATTCAGGACAGGGATACAATGAGCAGTTCTTC. The chain employs TRBV9 and TRBJ2-1, with 8 bases lining up with TRBD1. This CDR3 has 16 amino acids. After removal of 0 bases from V and 4 bases from J, the junction contained 6 bases not matched to a gene. CDR1 SGDLS and CDR2 YYNGEE come from the germline V gene.

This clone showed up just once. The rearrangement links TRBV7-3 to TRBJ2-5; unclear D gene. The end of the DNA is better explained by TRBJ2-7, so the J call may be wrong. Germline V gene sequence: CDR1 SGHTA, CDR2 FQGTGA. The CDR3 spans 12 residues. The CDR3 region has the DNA TGTGCCAGCAGCTCGTCTCCCTACGAGCAGTACTTC. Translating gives CASSSSPYEQYF.

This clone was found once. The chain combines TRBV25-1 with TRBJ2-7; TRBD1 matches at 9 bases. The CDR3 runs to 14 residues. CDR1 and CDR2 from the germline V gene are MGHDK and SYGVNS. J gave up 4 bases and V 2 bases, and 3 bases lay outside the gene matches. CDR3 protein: CASSEGGQGYEQYF. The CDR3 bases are TGTGCCAGCAGTGAAGGGGGACAGGGATACGAGCAGTACTTC.

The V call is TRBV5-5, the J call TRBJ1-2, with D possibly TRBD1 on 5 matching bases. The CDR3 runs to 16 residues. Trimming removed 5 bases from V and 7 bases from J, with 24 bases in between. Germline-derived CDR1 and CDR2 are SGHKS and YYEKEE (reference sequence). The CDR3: CASRLHNLLGGPGYTF. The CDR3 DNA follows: TGTGCCAGCAGGCTACACAACCTACTGGGGGGACCTGGCTACACCTTC.

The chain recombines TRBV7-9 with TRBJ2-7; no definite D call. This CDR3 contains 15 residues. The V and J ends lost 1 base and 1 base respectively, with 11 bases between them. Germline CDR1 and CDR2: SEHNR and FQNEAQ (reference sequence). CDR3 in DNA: TGTGCCAGCAGCTTAGGGTATGGGCAGTCCTACGAGCAGTACTTC. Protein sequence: CASSLGYGQSYEQYF.

CDR3 bases: TGCGCCAGCAAACCGGCGGGACTTTTAAGCGGGGAGCTGTTTTTT. Residues: CASKPAGLLSGELFF. The gene calls are TRBV5-1 and TRBJ2-2, with a weak D call TRBD2 (6 bases). V was clipped by 6 bases and J by 7 bases, with 19 bases between them. Germline CDR1 and CDR2: SGHRS and YFSETQ. This CDR3 is built from 15 residues.

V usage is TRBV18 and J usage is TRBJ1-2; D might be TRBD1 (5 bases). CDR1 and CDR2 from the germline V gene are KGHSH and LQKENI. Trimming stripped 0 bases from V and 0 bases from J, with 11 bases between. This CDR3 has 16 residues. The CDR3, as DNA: TGTGCCAGCTCACCACCAGAACAGGCCACTAACTATGGCTACACCTTC. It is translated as CASSPPEQATNYGYTF.

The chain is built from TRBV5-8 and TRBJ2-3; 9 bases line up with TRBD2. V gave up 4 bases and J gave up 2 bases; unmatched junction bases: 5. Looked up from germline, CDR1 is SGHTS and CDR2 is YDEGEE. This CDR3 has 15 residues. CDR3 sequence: CASSPRGGHTDTQYF. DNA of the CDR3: TGTGCCAGCAGCCCGCGGGGGGGGCACACAGATACGCAGTATTTT.

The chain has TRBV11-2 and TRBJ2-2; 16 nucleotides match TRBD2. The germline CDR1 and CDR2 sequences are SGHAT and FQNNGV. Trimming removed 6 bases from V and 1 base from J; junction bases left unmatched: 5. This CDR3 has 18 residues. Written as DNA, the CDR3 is TGTGCCAGCAGGGCGGGACTAGCGGGAGGGGGGAACACCGGGGAGCTGTTTTTT. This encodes CASRAGLAGGGNTGELFF.

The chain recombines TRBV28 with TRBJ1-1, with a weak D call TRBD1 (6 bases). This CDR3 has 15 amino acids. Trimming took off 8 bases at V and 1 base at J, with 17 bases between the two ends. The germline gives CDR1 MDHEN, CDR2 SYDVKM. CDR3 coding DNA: TGTGCCAGCCTTCCCGCGGGCAGGGGGAACACTGAAGCTTTCTTT. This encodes CASLPAGRGNTEAFF.

CDR3 in amino acids: CAWSKGQGYSNQPQHF. The CDR3 DNA sequence: TGTGCCTGGAGTAAGGGACAGGGGTATAGCAATCAGCCCCAGCATTTT. The chain combines TRBV30 with TRBJ1-5; 10 bases match TRBD1. Germline V lookup: CDR1 GTSNPN, CDR2 SVGIG (reference sequence). The CDR3 has 16 amino acids. With 2 bases clipped from V and 0 bases from J, the junction kept 4 bases outside the gene matches.

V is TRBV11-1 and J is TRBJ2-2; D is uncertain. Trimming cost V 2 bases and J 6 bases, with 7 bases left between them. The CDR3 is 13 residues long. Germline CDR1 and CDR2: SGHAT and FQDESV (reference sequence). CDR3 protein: CASSLSRPGELFF. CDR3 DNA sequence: TGTGCCAGCAGCTTAAGCCGCCCCGGGGAGCTGTTTTTT.

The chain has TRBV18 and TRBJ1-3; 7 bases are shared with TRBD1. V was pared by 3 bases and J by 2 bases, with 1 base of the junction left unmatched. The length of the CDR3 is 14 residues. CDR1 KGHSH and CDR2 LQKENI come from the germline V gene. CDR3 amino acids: CASSPGTAGNTIYF. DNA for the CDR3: TGTGCCAGCTCACCCGGGACAGCTGGAAACACCATATATTTT.

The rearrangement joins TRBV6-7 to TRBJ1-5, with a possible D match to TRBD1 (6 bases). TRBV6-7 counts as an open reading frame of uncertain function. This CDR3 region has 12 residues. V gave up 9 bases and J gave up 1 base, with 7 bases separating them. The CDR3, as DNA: TGTGCCAGTACAGGGAGCAATCAGCCCCAGCATTTT. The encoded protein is CASTGSNQPQHF.

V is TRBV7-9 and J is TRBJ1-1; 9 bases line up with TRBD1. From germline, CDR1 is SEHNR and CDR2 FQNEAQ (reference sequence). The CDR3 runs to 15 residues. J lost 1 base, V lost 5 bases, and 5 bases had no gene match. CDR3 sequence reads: CASSPGTGRNTEAFF. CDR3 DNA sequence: TGTGCCAGCAGCCCAGGGACAGGGAGGAACACTGAAGCTTTCTTT.

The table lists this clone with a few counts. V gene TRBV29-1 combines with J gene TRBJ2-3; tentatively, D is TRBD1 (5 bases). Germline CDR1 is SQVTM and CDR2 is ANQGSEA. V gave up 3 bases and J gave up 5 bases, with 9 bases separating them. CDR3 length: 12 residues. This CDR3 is CSVDQGLDTQYF. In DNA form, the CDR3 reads TGCAGCGTTGATCAGGGTCTAGATACGCAGTATTTT.

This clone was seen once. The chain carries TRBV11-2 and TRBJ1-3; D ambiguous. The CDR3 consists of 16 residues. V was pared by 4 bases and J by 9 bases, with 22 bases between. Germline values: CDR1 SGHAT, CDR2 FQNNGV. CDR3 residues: CASSSRVQRLSSTIYF. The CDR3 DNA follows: TGTGCCAGCAGCTCCCGGGTCCAGCGACTATCAAGCACCATATATTTT.

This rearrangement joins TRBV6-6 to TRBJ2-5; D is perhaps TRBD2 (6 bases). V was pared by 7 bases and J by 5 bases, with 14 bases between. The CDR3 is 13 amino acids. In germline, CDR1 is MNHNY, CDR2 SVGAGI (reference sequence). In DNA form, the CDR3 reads TGTGCCAGCATTGGGGGGTATGGGGAGACCCAGTACTTC. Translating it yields CASIGGYGETQYF.